This T cell receptor beta chain was identified during a study of T cells in localized non-small cell lung cancer. General study findings and limits: Adjacent lung held a median about 57 of the top 100 tumor clones.

Relative to its sample, this clone is large (0.1 to 1%). What it recognizes is unknown. Germline values: CDR1 LNHDA, CDR2 SQIVND (reference sequence). The CDR3 is made up of 15 amino acids. V was trimmed by 8 bases and J by 1 base, leaving 14 bases between them. The table came from immunoSEQ multiplex PCR; TCRdb's copy has only in-frame clones and leaves some out. The sample contains about 1,600 clones, over 20% of which appear only once. This chain connects TRBV19 to TRBJ2-2; no definite D call. This TCR came from a male donor at least 60 years old with stage II squamous cell lung carcinoma. The sample in question was lung tumor tissue, obtained before any cancer treatment. CDR3 DNA sequence: TGTGCCAGTGGGTGGACGGTTATGAACACCGGGGAGCTGTTTTTT. As protein: CASGWTVMNTGELFF.